The rows below give T cell receptor beta chains drawn from one sample of a study of radiation and T cells in renal cell carcinoma. Here immunoSEQ multiplex PCR was the method, and the copy in TCRdb shows in-frame clones only, minus some. Of approximately 45,000 clones listed, approximately 80% are singletons. Sequenced material: blood, taken from a patient whose treatment included radiotherapy and nephrectomy. These receptors all come from a woman aged 70-85 years with renal cell carcinoma. CDR3s include the opening cysteine and the closing phenylalanine or tryptophan. D genes are given only for firm matches. The size field is filled for only some rows; it gives once, few, many or a size class.

j_gene: TRBJ2-7
d_gene: NA
abundance: few
v_gene: TRBV30
CDR3aa: CAWSVGGSTYEQYF
CDR3nt: TGTGCCTGGAGTGTAGGGGGGAGTACTTACGAGCAGTACTTC

j_gene: TRBJ2-7
d_gene: TRBD1
abundance: NA
v_gene: TRBV27
CDR3aa: CASSLTGGNQYF
CDR3nt: TGTGCCAGCAGTTTGACAGGGGGCAATCAGTACTTC

j_gene: TRBJ2-2
d_gene: NA
abundance: NA
v_gene: TRBV5-1
CDR3aa: CASSLKGLNTGELFF
CDR3nt: TGCGCCAGCAGCTTGAAGGGTCTCAACACCGGGGAGCTGTTTTTT

j_gene: TRBJ1-6
d_gene: NA
abundance: NA
v_gene: TRBV2
CDR3aa: CASSGPSPLHF
CDR3nt: TGTGCCAGCAGTGGGCCATCACCCCTCCACTTT

j_gene: TRBJ2-1
d_gene: NA
abundance: once
v_gene: TRBV18
CDR3aa: CASCQNQGSSYNEQFF
CDR3nt: TGTGCCAGCTGCCAAAATCAGGGGAGCTCCTACAATGAGCAGTTCTTC

j_gene: TRBJ2-1
d_gene: TRBD2
abundance: NA
v_gene: TRBV7-6
CDR3aa: CASSLTSGGSDEQFF
CDR3nt: TGTGCCAGCAGCCTCACTAGCGGGGGGTCCGATGAGCAGTTCTTC

j_gene: TRBJ2-7
d_gene: TRBD1
abundance: NA
v_gene: TRBV30
CDR3aa: CAWSAGGTTYVQYF
CDR3nt: TGTGCCTGGAGTGCAGGGGGTACAACCTACGTGCAGTACTTC

j_gene: TRBJ2-2
d_gene: NA
abundance: NA
v_gene: TRBV7-8
CDR3aa: CASSLAAGSTGELFF
CDR3nt: TGTGCCAGCAGCTTAGCAGCAGGGAGCACCGGGGAGCTGTTTTTT

j_gene: TRBJ2-1
d_gene: TRBD2
abundance: NA
v_gene: TRBV19
CDR3aa: CASSSWTSGTGNEQFF
CDR3nt: TGTGCCAGTAGTTCCTGGACTAGCGGCACGGGCAATGAGCAGTTCTTC

j_gene: TRBJ2-3
d_gene: NA
abundance: NA
v_gene: TRBV10-1
CDR3aa: CASSESTSSDTQYF
CDR3nt: TGCGCCAGCAGTGAGTCGACTTCCTCGGATACGCAGTATTTT

j_gene: TRBJ2-2
d_gene: TRBD2
abundance: once
v_gene: TRBV10-1
CDR3aa: CASSEFGLAGGVDTGELFF
CDR3nt: TGCGCCAGCAGTGAGTTTGGCCTAGCGGGGGGCGTGGACACCGGGGAGCTGTTTTTT